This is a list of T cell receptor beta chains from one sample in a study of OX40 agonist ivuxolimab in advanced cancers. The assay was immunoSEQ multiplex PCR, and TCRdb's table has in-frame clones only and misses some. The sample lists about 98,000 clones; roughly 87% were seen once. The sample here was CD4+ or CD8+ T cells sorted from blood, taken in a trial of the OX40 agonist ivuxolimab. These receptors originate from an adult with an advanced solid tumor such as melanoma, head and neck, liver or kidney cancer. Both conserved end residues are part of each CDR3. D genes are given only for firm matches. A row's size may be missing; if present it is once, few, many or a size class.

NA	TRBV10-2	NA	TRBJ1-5	CASRGQTNNQPQHF	TGCGCCAGCAGAGGACAGACGAACAATCAGCCCCAGCATTTT
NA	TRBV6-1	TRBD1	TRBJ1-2	CASRERGQGLRPLRYTF	TGTGCCAGCAGAGAAAGGGGACAGGGGCTTAGACCACTTCGCTACACCTTC
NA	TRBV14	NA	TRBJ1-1	CASSQAMNTEAFF	TGTGCCAGCAGCCAGGCGATGAACACTGAAGCTTTCTTT
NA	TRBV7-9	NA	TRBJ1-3	CASSPFGSGNTIYF	TGTGCCAGCAGCCCGTTCGGCTCTGGAAACACCATATATTTT
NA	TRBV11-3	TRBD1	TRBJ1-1	CASSPGQGEGYTEAFF	TGTGCCAGCAGCCCCGGACAGGGGGAAGGGTACACTGAAGCTTTCTTT
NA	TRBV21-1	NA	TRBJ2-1	CASSQGGNEQFF	TGTGCCAGCAGCCAAGGGGGAAATGAGCAGTTCTTC
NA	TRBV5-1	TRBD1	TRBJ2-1	CASSHGTGDNEQFF	TGCGCCAGCAGCCACGGGACAGGGGACAATGAGCAGTTCTTC
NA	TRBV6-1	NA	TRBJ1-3	CASSVGTDGNTIYF	TGTGCCAGCAGTGTAGGGACCGACGGAAACACCATATATTTT
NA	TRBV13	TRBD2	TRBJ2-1	CASSPGGNEQFF	TGTGCCAGCAGCCCGGGGGGGAATGAGCAGTTCTTC
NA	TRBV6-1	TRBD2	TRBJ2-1	CASSRTSRTYNEQFF	TGTGCCAGCAGTCGGACTAGTCGGACCTACAATGAGCAGTTCTTC
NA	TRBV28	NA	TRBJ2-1	CATEGRTSSSYNEQFF	TGTGCCACCGAGGGCCGGACCTCGAGCTCCTACAATGAGCAGTTCTTC
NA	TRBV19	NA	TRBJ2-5	CASSDWTGSGGETQYF	TGTGCCAGTAGTGATTGGACAGGGTCGGGGGGAGAGACCCAGTACTTC
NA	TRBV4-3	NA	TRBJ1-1	CASSLTAGWWVNTEAFF	TGCGCCAGCAGCCTCACCGCGGGGTGGTGGGTGAACACTGAAGCTTTCTTT
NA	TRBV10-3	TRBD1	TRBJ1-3	CAAIPTGGTGNTIYF	TGTGCCGCAATACCGACAGGGGGAACTGGAAACACCATATATTTT
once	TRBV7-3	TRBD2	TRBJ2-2	CASSSRGGRYTGELFF	TGTGCCAGCAGCTCACGGGGGGGCCGGTACACCGGGGAGCTGTTTTTT
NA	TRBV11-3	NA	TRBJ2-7	CASSPQGKYEQYF	TGTGCCAGCAGCCCCCAGGGGAAATACGAGCAGTACTTC
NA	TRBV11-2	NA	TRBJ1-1	CASSSNRRQTLEAFF	TGTGCCAGCAGCTCCAACAGGCGTCAAACCCTTGAAGCTTTCTTT
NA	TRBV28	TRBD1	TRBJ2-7	CASSSQGADEQYF	TGTGCCAGCAGTTCTCAGGGGGCAGATGAGCAGTACTTC
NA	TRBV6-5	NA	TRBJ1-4	CASSYGQSEKLFF	TGTGCCAGCAGTTACGGACAGTCTGAAAAACTGTTTTTT
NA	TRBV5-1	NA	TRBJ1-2	CASSAPGHNYGYTF	TGCGCCAGCAGCGCCCCCGGACATAACTATGGCTACACCTTC
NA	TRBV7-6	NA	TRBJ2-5	CASTSTSWKTQYF	TGTGCCAGCACCTCGACTAGTTGGAAGACCCAGTACTTC
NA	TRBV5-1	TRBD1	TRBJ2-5	CASSSFGQGETQYF	TGCGCCAGCAGCTCCTTCGGACAGGGAGAGACCCAGTACTTC
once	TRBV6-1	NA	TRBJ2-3	CASTGISTDTQYF	TGTGCCAGCACCGGTATTAGCACAGATACGCAGTATTTT
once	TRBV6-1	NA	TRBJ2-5	CASSEDGRIQETQYF	TGTGCCAGCAGTGAAGACGGCAGGATACAAGAGACCCAGTACTTC
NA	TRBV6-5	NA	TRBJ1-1	CASSYSLNTEAFF	TGTGCCAGCAGTTACTCTTTGAACACTGAAGCTTTCTTT
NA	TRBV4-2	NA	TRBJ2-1	CASSQEGKGPGTKQFF	TGTGCCAGCAGCCAAGAAGGCAAGGGACCGGGGACCAAGCAGTTCTTC
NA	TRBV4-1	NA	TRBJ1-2	CASSRGGGYTF	TGCGCCAGCAGCCGGGGCGGGGGCTACACCTTC
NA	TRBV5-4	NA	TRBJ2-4	CASSLADRTKNIQYF	TGTGCCAGCAGCTTGGCCGACCGGACCAAAAACATTCAGTACTTC
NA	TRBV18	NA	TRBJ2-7	CASSPARNEQYF	TGTGCCAGCTCACCCGCCCGGAACGAGCAGTACTTC
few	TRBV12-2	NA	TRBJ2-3	CASRFEGGAIPTSTDTQYF	TGTGCAAGTCGCTTTGAAGGGGGGGCAATACCCACTAGCACAGATACGCAGTATTTT
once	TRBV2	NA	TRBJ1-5	CASSERGGDNQPQHF	TGTGCCAGCAGTGAACGGGGCGGTGACAATCAGCCCCAGCATTTT
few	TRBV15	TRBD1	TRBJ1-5	CATSPGQGNQPQHF	TGTGCCACCAGCCCGGGACAGGGGAATCAGCCCCAGCATTTT
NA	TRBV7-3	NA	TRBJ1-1	CASSLGLGASEAFF	TGTGCCAGCAGCTTAGGTCTCGGGGCTAGTGAAGCTTTCTTT
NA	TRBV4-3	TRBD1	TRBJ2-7	CASSQDRGLYEQYF	TGCGCCAGCAGCCAGGACAGGGGGCTCTACGAGCAGTACTTC
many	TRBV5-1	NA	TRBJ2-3	CASSTSGGTDTQYF	TGCGCCAGCAGCACTAGTGGGGGCACAGATACGCAGTATTTT
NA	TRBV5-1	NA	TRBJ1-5	CASSVGTSNQPQHF	TGCGCCAGCAGCGTGGGGACCTCGAATCAGCCCCAGCATTTT
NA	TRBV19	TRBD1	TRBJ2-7	CASRGQGADEQYF	TGTGCCAGTAGGGGACAGGGGGCGGACGAGCAGTACTTC
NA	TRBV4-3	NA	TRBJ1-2	CASSQDFGRAKGYTF	TGCGCCAGCAGCCAAGATTTTGGGCGGGCGAAGGGCTACACCTTC
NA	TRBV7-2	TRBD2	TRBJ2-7	CASSGLAGAYEQYF	TGTGCCAGCAGCGGGCTAGCGGGGGCCTACGAGCAGTACTTC
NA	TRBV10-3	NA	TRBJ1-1	CATQKLNTEAFF	TGTGCCACCCAGAAGTTGAACACTGAAGCTTTCTTT
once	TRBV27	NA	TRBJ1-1	CASRRGRRGNTEAFF	TGTGCCAGCAGGAGGGGTCGCCGAGGGAACACTGAAGCTTTCTTT
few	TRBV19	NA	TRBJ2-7	CASSMPTHEQYF	TGTGCCAGTAGTATGCCGACCCATGAGCAGTACTTC
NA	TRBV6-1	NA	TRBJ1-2	CASSSHGARHGYTF	TGTGCCAGCAGCTCCCACGGCGCCCGACATGGCTACACCTTC
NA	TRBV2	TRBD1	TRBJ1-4	CASSAGTGGSKNEKLFF	TGTGCCAGCAGTGCCGGGACAGGGGGCTCTAAAAATGAAAAACTGTTTTTT
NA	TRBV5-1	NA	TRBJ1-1	CASSLEAGVNTEAFF	TGCGCCAGCAGCTTGGAGGCAGGGGTGAACACTGAAGCTTTCTTT
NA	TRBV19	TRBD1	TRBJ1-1	CASTYRGDTEAFF	TGTGCCAGTACCTACAGGGGTGACACTGAAGCTTTCTTT
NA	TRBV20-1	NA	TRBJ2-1	CSPDSPNEQFF	TGCAGTCCCGACTCACCCAATGAGCAGTTCTTC
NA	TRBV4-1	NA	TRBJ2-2	CASSQGGTGSTGELFF	TGCGCCAGCAGCCAAGGAGGGACGGGGAGCACCGGGGAGCTGTTTTTT
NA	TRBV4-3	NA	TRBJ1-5	CASSMGNQPQHF	TGCGCCAGCAGCATGGGAAATCAGCCCCAGCATTTT
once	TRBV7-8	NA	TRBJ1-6	CASSPGRGSSYNSPLHF	TGTGCCAGCAGCCCAGGGCGCGGGAGCTCCTATAATTCACCCCTCCACTTT
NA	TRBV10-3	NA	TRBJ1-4	CAISEQHPATNEKLFF	TGTGCCATCAGTGAACAACACCCCGCAACTAATGAAAAACTGTTTTTT
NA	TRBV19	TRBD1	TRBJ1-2	CASSAIQGAGGYTF	TGTGCCAGTAGTGCTATACAGGGGGCTGGAGGCTACACCTTC
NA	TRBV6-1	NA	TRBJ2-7	CASSSTYVYEQYF	TGTGCCAGCAGTTCGACATATGTCTACGAGCAGTACTTC
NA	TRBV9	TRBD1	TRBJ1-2	CASSPQTGQGTYGYTF	TGTGCCAGCAGCCCACAAACGGGACAGGGGACCTATGGCTACACCTTC
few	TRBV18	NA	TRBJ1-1	CASSPSIGDTEAFF	TGTGCCAGCTCACCTTCGATTGGGGACACTGAAGCTTTCTTT
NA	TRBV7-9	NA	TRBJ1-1	CASGGMNTEAFF	TGTGCCAGTGGAGGCATGAACACTGAAGCTTTCTTT
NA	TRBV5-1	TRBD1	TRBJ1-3	CASSLKPTGGYLGNTIYF	TGCGCCAGCAGCCTAAAACCGACAGGGGGCTACCTCGGAAACACCATATATTTT
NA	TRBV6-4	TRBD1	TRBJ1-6	CASSTGQENSPLHF	TGTGCCAGCAGTACCGGACAGGAAAATTCACCCCTCCACTTT
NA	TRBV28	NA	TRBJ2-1	CASPPSRGYNEQFF	TGTGCCAGCCCTCCATCTCGGGGGTACAATGAGCAGTTCTTC
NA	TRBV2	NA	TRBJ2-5	CASRGDLEKTQYF	TGTGCCAGCAGGGGGGACCTGGAGAAGACCCAGTACTTC